The clone carrying this T cell receptor beta chain was counted a few times. What it binds is unknown. With 5 bases removed from V and 4 bases from J, the gap between germline ends came to 17 bases. The V gene's germline CDR1 is MNHEY and CDR2 SMNVEV (reference sequence). The CDR3 is made up of 15 amino acids. This record belongs to a study of CD8+ T cells in alopecia areata. The overall study: Treated patients' severity was scored by percentage of affected scalp area. Study results and limitations: Scalp and blood retained many expanded lesional clones during tofacitinib. Mice showed clearer TCR sharing than patients did, a gap that was possibly HLA-related. Clonality in lesional scalp, especially alopecia totalis/universalis, exceeded that of normal scalp.

RNA extraction was followed by reverse transcription into cDNA, which acted as the sequencing template. The repertoire was sequenced with immunoSEQ multiplex PCR; TCRdb's copy has only in-frame clones and lacks some. The sample comprises 180,000 or so clones, approximately 51% of which are singletons, and about 9.4% rests with the top ten. Treatment meaning: oral pan-JAK inhibitor, 5-10 mg twice daily. This specimen consisted of CD8+ T cells sorted from blood, obtained between weeks 51 and 54, from a patient treated with tofacitinib. The sequence was collected from a human donor with alopecia areata. The V and J genes are TRBV27 and TRBJ1-1, with D tentatively TRBD1 (5 bases). This chain's CDR3 is CASSPPRGLTTEAFF. In DNA form, the CDR3 reads TGTGCCAGCAGTCCCCCTAGGGGCCTCACCACTGAAGCTTTCTTT.